This T cell receptor (beta chain) was documented in a study of TIL therapy for anti-PD-1-resistant metastatic lung cancer. The wider study: Most patients had lung adenocarcinoma. Tumors carried a median about 1.5 non-synonymous mutations per megabase.

The immunoSEQ assay was v3. Sequencing depth was approximately 2 million read pairs for survey level, about 5-6 million for deep. The assay was immunoSEQ multiplex PCR, and TCRdb's table has in-frame clones only and misses some. The sample records around 30,000 clones, 70% to 80% being singletons. Time point: pre-treatment sample, taken before nivolumab and TIL therapy. Stage 4 NSCLC adults joined between late 2017 and January 2020. The CDR3 spans 15 residues. Germline-derived CDR1 and CDR2 are SGHDT and YYEEEE. J gave up 8 bases and V 6 bases, and 16 bases lay outside the gene matches. The V call is TRBV5-6, the J call TRBJ1-2; TRBD1 matches at 7 bases. This clonotype originated in a woman between 30 and 79 years old with non-small cell lung cancer. Sequences were derived from blood, sampled at baseline. CDR3 sequence: CASKKDRAPLRGYTF. In nucleotides, the CDR3 is TGTGCCAGCAAGAAAGACAGGGCCCCTCTCCGGGGCTACACCTTC.